A selection of T cell receptor beta chains follows, all from one sample in a study of blood T cell repertoires in COVID-19. This table comes from immunoSEQ multiplex PCR, and its TCRdb copy is limited to in-frame clones, with some not included. The data show 30,000 to 45,000 clones, roughly 90% seen once. Sequenced input: peripheral blood. These TCRs come from a man aged 50-59 years with active COVID-19. Both conserved end residues are part of each CDR3. A D gene is named only where the DNA matches it firmly. Clone size is not always given. Where it is, it says once, few, many or a class for expanded clones.

j_call v_call clone_size d_call cdr3_aa cdr3_nt
TRBJ1-1 TRBV6-1 - - CASSERRGPETEAFF TGTGCCAGCAGTGAAAGGCGGGGTCCGGAGACTGAAGCTTTCTTT
TRBJ1-1 TRBV5-6 - TRBD1 CASRTGGHTEAFF TGTGCCAGCAGGACAGGGGGCCACACTGAAGCTTTCTTT
TRBJ2-7 TRBV5-1 once TRBD2 CASSWRGANQEYEQYF TGCGCCAGCAGCTGGCGGGGGGCCAACCAAGAATACGAGCAGTACTTC
TRBJ1-5 TRBV30 - - CAWSVPRTLVNQPQHF TGTGCCTGGAGTGTACCCCGGACACTCGTAAACCAGCCCCAGCATTTT
TRBJ1-2 TRBV6-5 - - CATLLVGANYGYTF TGTGCCACCCTACTGGTAGGGGCCAACTATGGCTACACCTTC
TRBJ1-2 TRBV10-3 - - CAIRGQLAGGYGYTF TGTGCCATCAGAGGACAGCTTGCGGGGGGCTATGGCTACACCTTC
TRBJ1-1 TRBV5-4 - TRBD1 CASSFPGGTEAFF TGTGCCAGCAGCTTCCCAGGGGGCACTGAAGCTTTCTTT
TRBJ2-3 TRBV28 - - CASSSSPGQGTDTQYF -
TRBJ2-7 TRBV27 - - CASSFEVPGVNTGYEQYF TGTGCCAGCAGTTTTGAAGTGCCAGGGGTTAACACAGGCTACGAGCAGTACTTC
TRBJ1-1 TRBV7-3 - TRBD1 CASSLGTAMNTEAFF TGTGCCAGCAGCTTGGGGACAGCAATGAACACTGAAGCTTTCTTT
TRBJ2-7 TRBV7-7 - - CASSQRLGQPKDYEQYF TGTGCTAGCAGCCAACGCCTAGGACAGCCCAAAGATTACGAGCAGTACTTC
TRBJ1-1 TRBV19 - TRBD1 CASSRQGPTEAFF TGTGCCAGTAGCAGACAGGGCCCCACTGAAGCTTTCTTT
TRBJ2-7 TRBV19 few - CASRPIDRSTYEQYF TGTGCCAGTCGGCCCATTGACAGGTCAACCTACGAGCAGTACTTC
TRBJ2-1 TRBV9 - TRBD1 CASSPSGQGPGSKNNEQFF TGTGCCAGCAGCCCCTCGGGACAGGGCCCCGGGAGTAAGAACAATGAGCAGTTCTTC
TRBJ1-2 TRBV27 - TRBD1 CASNRKGGADYGYTF TGTGCCAGCAACCGTAAAGGGGGCGCGGACTATGGCTACACCTTC
TRBJ2-7 TRBV27 - - CASRPPGYSYEQYF TGTGCCAGCAGACCTCCGGGTTACTCCTACGAGCAGTACTTC
TRBJ2-3 TRBV11-2 once - CASSLVGPAGTDTQYF TGTGCCAGCAGCTTAGTCGGTCCCGCGGGTACAGATACGCAGTATTTT
TRBJ2-3 TRBV30 - - CAWSLVPDTQYF TGTGCCTGGAGCTTAGTGCCGGATACGCAGTATTTT
TRBJ1-2 TRBV30 - TRBD1 CAWSVGGTGSFYTF TGTGCCTGGAGTGTTGGAGGGACAGGATCGTTCTACACCTTC
TRBJ2-1 TRBV11-2 - TRBD2 CASSLDRGGNEQFF TGTGCCAGCAGCTTAGATCGCGGGGGTAATGAGCAGTTCTTC
TRBJ1-2 TRBV4-1 once - CASSQGTGLRYGYTF TGCGCCAGCAGCCAAGGCACAGGCCTTCGTTATGGCTACACCTTC
TRBJ1-2 TRBV6-5 - - CASSDRFNYGYTF TGTGCCAGCAGCGACAGGTTTAACTATGGCTACACCTTC
TRBJ2-2 TRBV3-1/TRBV3-2 - - CASSQDSTGQYTGELFF TGTGCCAGCAGCCAAGATTCAACAGGACAGTACACCGGGGAGCTGTTTTTT
TRBJ1-3 TRBV5-1 - - CASSLGATGNTIYF TGCGCCAGCAGCTTGGGGGCAACTGGAAACACCATATATTTT
TRBJ2-3 TRBV27 - - CASTSPGSNTDTQYF TGTGCCAGCACTTCACCGGGATCTAACACAGATACGCAGTATTTT
TRBJ2-5 TRBV7-2 - - CASSFTQGLAQYF TGTGCCAGCAGCTTCACGCAGGGTTTGGCCCAGTACTTC
TRBJ1-1 TRBV18 - - CASSPLGSGGTEAFF TGTGCCAGCTCACCACTAGGAAGCGGGGGGACTGAAGCTTTCTTT
TRBJ1-1 TRBV6-5 few TRBD1 CASSAGGPGSTEAFF TGTGCCAGCAGCGCAGGGGGCCCAGGTTCTACTGAAGCTTTCTTT
TRBJ2-7 TRBV20-1 - - CSAGVRYEQYF TGCAGTGCAGGGGTTCGCTACGAGCAGTACTTC
TRBJ1-1 TRBV6-5 - - CASRREVLLNTEAFF TGTGCCAGCAGGCGTGAGGTGCTATTGAACACTGAAGCTTTCTTT
TRBJ1-6 TRBV5-5 once - CASSIEPRSPLHF TGTGCCAGCAGCATTGAACCGCGTTCACCCCTCCACTTT
TRBJ2-7 TRBV3-1/TRBV3-2 - TRBD1 CASSQEATRGNSYEQYF TGTGCCAGCAGCCAAGAAGCGACCAGGGGGAATTCCTACGAGCAGTACTTC
TRBJ2-2 TRBV9 - - CASSVDARSKGGEIGELFF TGTGCCAGCAGCGTAGACGCGAGGAGCAAAGGGGGAGAGATCGGGGAGCTGTTTTTT
TRBJ2-5 TRBV6-5 - TRBD1 CASIFRQGLQETQYF TGTGCCAGCATCTTCCGACAGGGCCTGCAAGAGACCCAGTACTTC
TRBJ2-4 TRBV6-5 - - CASSLGGENIQYF TGTGCCAGCAGTTTAGGCGGTGAAAACATTCAGTACTTC
TRBJ2-5 TRBV11-3 - - CASSLRSSGDQETQYF TGTGCCAGCAGCTTACGGAGTTCGGGGGACCAAGAGACCCAGTACTTC
TRBJ2-5 TRBV5-4 - - CASSPGTGEETQYF TGTGCCAGCAGCCCCGGGACGGGAGAAGAGACCCAGTACTTC
TRBJ2-5 TRBV2 - TRBD2 CASTPGLAGQETQYF TGTGCCAGCACCCCGGGACTAGCGGGCCAAGAGACCCAGTACTTC
TRBJ1-1 TRBV18 - - CASSRSEDTEAFF TGTGCCAGCTCACGTTCTGAGGACACTGAAGCTTTCTTT
TRBJ2-1 TRBV5-1 - TRBD2 CASSLAGGNYNEQFF TGCGCCAGCAGCTTAGCGGGGGGGAACTACAATGAGCAGTTCTTC
TRBJ1-2 TRBV6-5 - TRBD1 CASSYSGGSGGYTF TGTGCCAGCAGTTACTCAGGGGGCTCGGGTGGCTACACCTTC
TRBJ2-1 TRBV4-3 - TRBD1 CASSRGGRSYNEQFF TGCGCCAGCTCAAGAGGGGGCCGGTCCTACAATGAGCAGTTCTTC
TRBJ2-3 TRBV6-1 - - CASSERVFSTDTQYF TGTGCCAGCAGTGAAAGAGTGTTTAGCACAGATACGCAGTATTTT
TRBJ2-2 TRBV9 - - CAGSRGNTGELFF TGTGCCGGGAGCAGGGGAAACACCGGGGAGCTGTTTTTT
TRBJ2-7 TRBV24-1 once - CATSDYGRWTGQYF TGTGCCACCAGTGACTATGGGAGGTGGACAGGGCAGTACTTC
TRBJ2-2 TRBV19 - TRBD1 CASSSQGAALAGELFF TGTGCCAGTAGTTCACAGGGGGCTGCCTTAGCCGGGGAGCTGTTTTTT
TRBJ2-5 TRBV12-3/TRBV12-4 - - CASSQYQETQYF TGTGCCAGCAGTCAGTACCAAGAGACCCAGTACTTC
TRBJ1-1 TRBV5-1 - TRBD1 CASSLQGATEAFF TGCGCCAGCAGTCTACAGGGGGCCACTGAAGCTTTCTTT
TRBJ2-3 TRBV6-4 - - CASSQEGTDTQYF TGTGCCAGCTCCCAGGAAGGCACAGATACGCAGTATTTT
TRBJ1-2 TRBV3-1/TRBV3-2 - - CASSQDFGGGGYTF TGTGCCAGCAGCCAAGATTTCGGGGGTGGTGGCTACACCTTC
TRBJ1-2 TRBV27 few - CASSLSYNYGYTF TGTGCCAGCAGTTTAAGCTATAACTATGGCTACACCTTC
TRBJ2-1 TRBV4-3 once - CASSQEGHRGSYNEQFF TGCGCCAGCAGCCAAGAAGGCCACCGGGGATCCTACAATGAGCAGTTCTTC
TRBJ1-5 TRBV3-1/TRBV3-2 few - CASSQARGGNTQHF TGTGCCAGCAGCCAAGCAAGGGGAGGTAATACACAGCATTTT
TRBJ1-2 TRBV4-3 - TRBD1 CASSQVKGAAYGYTF TGCGCCAGCAGCCAAGTAAAGGGGGCTGCCTATGGCTACACCTTC